This T cell receptor (beta chain) was sequenced for a study of T cells in Graves' hyperthyroidism and ophthalmopathy. Study in general: Peripheral blood was collected at initial diagnosis, before any treatment.

This clonotype came up a few times. The CDR3 regions of TCR beta were amplified from RNA transcripts. An initial round of RT-PCR targeting the TCR CDR3 relied on the HTBI primer set. Each CDR3 protein is one row after TCRdb ran MiXCR on the multiplex PCR reads. Among around 400,000 distinct CDR3 sequences listed, approximately 25% were seen once. CDR1 and CDR2 from the germline V gene are DFQATT and SNEGSKA (reference sequence). This CDR3 comprises 14 residues. With V trimmed by 6 bases and J by 3 bases, 7 bases remained unmatched. Clinicians diagnosed patients from clinical symptoms, serum thyroxine and TRAb, thyroid ultrasound and orbital computed tomography. Over 9 ml of fresh peripheral blood supplied the PBMCs.

This clonotype originated in a man in his fifties with Graves' hyperthyroidism. The J gene is TRBJ1-1, the V gene TRBV20-1, with 10 bases that match TRBD1. Source material: blood. In DNA form, the CDR3 reads TGCAGTGCCCCCGGGGGACAGGGGTACACTGAAGCTTTCTTT. It is translated as CSAPGGQGYTEAFF.